The rows below give T cell receptor beta chains drawn from one sample of a study of T cells after yellow fever vaccination. Via MiXCR, TCRdb re-called the 5' RACE reads, giving one row per CDR3 protein. This sample has hundreds of thousands of distinct CDR3 sequences, with about 12% found just once. Sequencing used PBMCs, obtained on the day of the yellow fever booster vaccination. The source is a man aged 25 to 40 who received the YFV17D yellow fever vaccine. Each CDR3 is given without its conserved first and last residue. The order of the fields is clone size, J gene, CDR3 length, V gene, CDR3 protein. The size of a clone is reported for some rows only, either as once, few or many, or as a class for expanded clones.

once | TRBJ2-7 | 13 | TRBV7-9 | ASSSSLPGSYEQY
many | TRBJ2-3 | 13 | TRBV7-2 | ASSLTSATTDTQY
few | TRBJ2-7 | 13 | TRBV7-2 | ASSATSGGAYEQY
. | TRBJ2-7 | 10 | TRBV5-1 | ANSLGGYEQY
. | TRBJ2-7 | 13 | TRBV7-2 | ASSFDTSGFYEQY
many | TRBJ2-7 | 12 | TRBV20-1 | SARAGGDSYEQY
. | TRBJ2-5 | 12 | TRBV5-1 | ASSIDRGSETQY
few | TRBJ2-3 | 14 | TRBV6-5 | ASSYSTQGRLDTQY
few | TRBJ2-2 | 13 | TRBV7-2 | ASSLTGRDTGELF
few | TRBJ2-3 | 15 | TRBV15 | ATSPGTGGLSTDTQY
. | TRBJ2-1 | 11 | TRBV6-2/TRBV6-3 | ASSYRRWNEQF
few | TRBJ2-7 | 12 | TRBV27 | ASSLQQGAGEQY
. | TRBJ2-2 | 12 | TRBV20-1 | SARRGMGTGELF
. | TRBJ2-3 | 12 | TRBV29-1 | SVANRRGTDTQY
. | TRBJ2-1 | 10 | TRBV7-9 | ASSLPSTIQF
. | TRBJ2-3 | 12 | TRBV7-2 | ASSRDLSTDTQY
few | TRBJ1-2 | 10 | TRBV12-3/TRBV12-4 | ASSLMDYGYT
few | TRBJ1-5 | 11 | TRBV7-2 | ASSWDRHQPQH
many | TRBJ2-5 | 9 | TRBV7-3 | ASGQGETQY
. | TRBJ2-2 | 14 | TRBV5-4 | ASSNSTSGDPGELF
few | TRBJ1-4 | 13 | TRBV20-1 | SARDRDRRREKLF
. | TRBJ2-6 | 16 | TRBV7-6 | ASSLLTGGETVANVLT
many | TRBJ2-7 | 11 | TRBV12-3/TRBV12-4 | ASSPGLSYEQY
few | TRBJ2-1 | 15 | TRBV28 | ASRKEASGWAPNEQF
few | TRBJ2-3 | 14 | TRBV5-1 | ASSFGTGQGTDTQY
. | TRBJ2-2 | 13 | TRBV28 | ASNSPGTNTGELF
. | TRBJ1-6 | 12 | TRBV12-3/TRBV12-4 | ASSLGGSNSPLH
few | TRBJ2-3 | 11 | TRBV29-1 | SVLAGVADTQY
. | TRBJ1-6 | 12 | TRBV6-1 | ASSQTQGRPPLH
. | TRBJ2-7 | 15 | TRBV7-2 | ASSGRGAGTSGREQY
few | TRBJ2-5 | 16 | TRBV10-1 | ASSEPESLGLASETQY
few | TRBJ2-1 | 14 | TRBV7-9 | ASSSPLAGGYNEQF
. | TRBJ2-1 | 14 | TRBV12-3/TRBV12-4 | ASSDVPGLARNEQF
few | TRBJ2-1 | 12 | TRBV14 | ASSQDRGHSEQF
. | TRBJ1-1 | 16 | TRBV3-1 | ASSQSYVGTGGNTEAF
. | TRBJ2-1 | 16 | TRBV10-3 | AISDPPPDVGSYNEQF
. | TRBJ2-5 | 11 | TRBV27 | ASSLTGLGTQY
few | TRBJ2-3 | 14 | TRBV28 | ASTHTSGREGDTQY
few | TRBJ2-1 | 15 | TRBV11-2 | ASSLGFGLAVYNEQF
few | TRBJ2-3 | 12 | TRBV4-2 | ASSQPGRTDTQY
. | TRBJ2-3 | 12 | TRBV6-5 | ASSYVDHTDTQY
. | TRBJ2-7 | 12 | TRBV7-2 | ASSSYRVGNEQY
. | TRBJ1-1 | 10 | TRBV29-1 | SVEGETAEAF
few | TRBJ2-3 | 12 | TRBV28 | ASSSKPPTDTQY
. | TRBJ2-1 | 14 | TRBV7-2 | ASSSTSGSAYNEQF
. | TRBJ2-1 | 14 | TRBV7-5 | ISVPESGRVYNEQF
. | TRBJ1-3 | 12 | TRBV20-1 | SARTGESGNTIY